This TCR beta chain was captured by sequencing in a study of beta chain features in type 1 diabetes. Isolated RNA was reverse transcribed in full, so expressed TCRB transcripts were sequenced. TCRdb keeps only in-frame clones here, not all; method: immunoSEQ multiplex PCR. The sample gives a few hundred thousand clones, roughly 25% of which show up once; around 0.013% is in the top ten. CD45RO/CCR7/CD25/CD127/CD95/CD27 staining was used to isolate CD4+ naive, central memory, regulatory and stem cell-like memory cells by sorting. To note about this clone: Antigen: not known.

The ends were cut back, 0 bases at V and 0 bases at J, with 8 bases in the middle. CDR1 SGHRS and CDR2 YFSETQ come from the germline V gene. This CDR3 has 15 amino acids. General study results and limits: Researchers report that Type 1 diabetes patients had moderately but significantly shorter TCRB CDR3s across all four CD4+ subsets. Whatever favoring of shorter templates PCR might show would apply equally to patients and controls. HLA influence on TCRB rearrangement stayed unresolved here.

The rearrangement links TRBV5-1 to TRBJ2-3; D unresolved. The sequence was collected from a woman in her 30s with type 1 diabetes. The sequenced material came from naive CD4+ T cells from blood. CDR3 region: CASSLAQTSTDTQYF. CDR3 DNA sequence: TGCGCCAGCAGCTTGGCCCAGACTAGCACAGATACGCAGTATTTT. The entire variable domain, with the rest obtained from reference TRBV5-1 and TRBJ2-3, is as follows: KAGVTQTPRYLIKTRGQQVTLSCSPISGHRSVSWYQQTPGQGLQFLFEYFSETQRNKGNFPGRFSGRQFSNSRSEMNVSTLELGDSALYLCASSLAQTSTDTQYFGPGTRLTVL.